These 13 T cell receptor beta chains came from one sample sequenced in a study of blood T cell repertoires in COVID-19. Sequencing used immunoSEQ multiplex PCR; TCRdb keeps in-frame clones, though not all of them. The repertoire consists of fewer than 300,000 clones, with 70% to 90% occurring once and the leading ten covering around 0.91%. The material sequenced was peripheral blood. The receptors shown here come from a woman aged 40 to 50 who had recovered from COVID-19.

The chain is built from TRBV3-1 (or the pseudogene TRBV3-2) and TRBJ2-1, with 8 nucleotides matching TRBD2. Germline CDR1 is LGHDT and CDR2 is YNNKEL (reference sequence). The CDR3 runs 17 residues. Trimming took 3 bases from V and 6 from J; bases not matched to a gene: 13. The CDR3 DNA follows: TGTGCCAGCAGCCACGTGGGGCGGGCGGGGGGACGCAATGAGCAGTTCTTC. Protein: CASSHVGRAGGRNEQFF.

The CDR3 DNA sequence: TGTGCCAGCAGTTTAGGACAGGGAGGATATTCACCCCTCCACTTT. Translated: CASSLGQGGYSPLHF. The genes are TRBV27 and TRBJ1-6; 8 nucleotides align to TRBD1. V shed 2 bases, J shed 8 bases, and the junction held 5 bases outside the gene matches. Germline V gene sequence: CDR1 MNHEY, CDR2 SMNVEV (reference sequence). This CDR3 is 15 amino acids long.

The V and J genes are TRBV10-2 and TRBJ2-1; 9 nucleotides agree with TRBD2. CDR3 length: 15 residues. The germline CDR1 and CDR2 sequences are WSHSY and SAAADI. Germline trimming cut 7 bases from V and 3 bases from J; bases unmatched to any gene: 7. This chain's CDR3 is CASTPSGILYNEQFF. CDR3 in DNA: TGCGCCAGCACCCCTAGCGGGATCCTCTACAATGAGCAGTTCTTC.

The chain is built from TRBV9 and TRBJ1-2, with a possible D match to TRBD1 (5 bases). Germline V gives CDR1 SGDLS, CDR2 YYNGEE. The CDR3 has 12 amino acids. V was shortened by 7 bases and J by 5 bases, with 12 bases between the two germline ends. CDR3 DNA sequence: TGTGCCAGCGCGGGGGTTGGTTATGGCTACACCTTC. Protein sequence: CASAGVGYGYTF.

The chain carries TRBV19 and TRBJ1-4; D is undetermined. The CDR3 length is 14 residues. V was trimmed by 4 bases and J by 8 bases, leaving 14 bases between them. The germline CDR1 and CDR2 sequences are LNHDA and SQIVND (reference sequence). DNA for the CDR3: TGTGCCAGTAGTAGCGGGTCCTTGAGGGAAAAACTGTTTTTT. It specifies CASSSGSLREKLFF.

The chain combines TRBV24-1 with TRBJ2-7; 12 bases agree with TRBD2. The junction had 8 bases not matched to a gene; V was cut back by 4 bases and J by 5 bases. Germline lookup yields CDR1 KGHDR and CDR2 SFDVKD. The CDR3 length is 16 residues. CDR3 residues: CATSDAGLAGKNEQYF. CDR3 nucleotide sequence: TGTGCCACCAGTGACGCCGGACTAGCGGGAAAGAACGAGCAGTACTTC.

The rearrangement links TRBV4-1 to TRBJ2-2; the D is unclear. CDR3 length equals 14 residues. V was shortened by 1 base and J by 6 bases, with 9 bases between the two germline ends. Looked up from germline, CDR1 is MGHRA and CDR2 is YSYEKL. CDR3 nucleotides: TGCGCCAGCAGCCAAGTTGGCCCCTCCGGGGAGCTGTTTTTT. Its translation: CASSQVGPSGELFF.

DNA for the CDR3: TGTGCCAGCAGCAGATGGACAGGGGACGGACTAGGAGGAAACACCATATATTTT. Translating gives CASSRWTGDGLGGNTIYF. The chain has TRBV7-9 and TRBJ1-3, with 9 bases lining up with TRBD1. The CDR3 length is 18 residues. Germline loops: CDR1 SEHNR, CDR2 FQNEAQ (reference sequence). Unmatched junction bases numbered 15, after V lost 5 bases and J lost 4 bases. The full variable domain, with the rest looked up from reference TRBV7-9 and TRBJ1-3, is DTGVSQNPRHKITKRGQNVTFRCDPISEHNRLYWYRQTLGQGPEFLTYFQNEAQLEKSRLLSDRFSAERPKGSFSTLEIQRTEQGDSAMYLCASSRWTGDGLGGNTIYFGEGSWLTVV.

This chain connects TRBV5-1 to TRBJ1-4, with TRBD1 matching over 11 bases. CDR1 and CDR2 from the germline V gene are SGHRS and YFSETQ. V lost 0 bases, J lost 8 bases, and 6 bases stayed unmatched. This CDR3 is built from 16 residues. Here the CDR3 reads CASSLGTGGAGEKLFF. The DNA of the CDR3 is TGCGCCAGCAGCTTGGGGACAGGGGGCGCCGGGGAAAAACTGTTTTTT.

This chain uses TRBV6-2 or TRBV6-3 with TRBJ2-5, with 8 nucleotides matching TRBD2. The CDR3 extends over 15 amino acids. CDR1 MNHEY and CDR2 SVGEGT come from the germline V gene. The V segment lost 5 bases and the J segment 5 bases; nucleotides outside the gene matches: 10. The CDR3 is CASSHRTSKRETQYF. CDR3 nucleotides: TGTGCCAGCAGTCACAGGACTAGCAAGAGGGAGACCCAGTACTTC.

The chain is built from TRBV12-3 or TRBV12-4 and TRBJ1-2, with D perhaps matching TRBD1 (6 bases). Deletions cut 6 bases from V and 4 bases from J, with 12 bases between. The CDR3 sequence is 13 residues long. CDR3 coding DNA: TGTGCCAGCAGCCCCGGACAGACCTATGGCTACACCTTC. This codes for CASSPGQTYGYTF.

The V gene is TRBV28, the J gene TRBJ2-7, with TRBD1 identical over 12 bases. CDR3 length: 17 residues. J lost 3 bases, V lost 2 bases, and 8 bases had no gene match. Germline CDR1 MDHEN, CDR2 SYDVKM. Written as DNA, the CDR3 is TGTGCCAGCAGTTTACCCGGGACAGGGGGCCCGAACTACGAGCAGTACTTC. Amino acid sequence: CASSLPGTGGPNYEQYF.

This rearrangement joins TRBV30 to TRBJ1-1; 9 nucleotides line up with TRBD1. The germline V gene encodes CDR1 GTSNPN and CDR2 SVGIG (reference sequence). CDR3 length: 12 residues. The CDR3 nucleotides are TGTGCGAGGGACAGGGCGAACACTGAAGCTTTCTTT. This gives the protein CARDRANTEAFF.